Following are 9 T cell receptor beta chains from one sample sequenced in a study of T cell repertoires in cytomegalovirus infection (dated by TCRdb to between 2017 and 2020). Sequencing used an Illumina HiSeq 1500. In-frame beta chains were kept once TCRdb had trimmed the public reads at Q25 with fastp and called clones with MiXCR. Records with the same CDR3 protein are collapsed into one entry carrying the most frequent genes and DNA. Within this sample are a few hundred thousand distinct CDR3 sequences, with roughly 15% of them counted one time only. The leading ten clones occupy around 8.1% of the sample. Sequenced input: PBMCs. The receptors were gathered from a human donor in good health (CMV status not recorded). Some clones in this sample may be carry-over from other donors' samples.

The J gene is TRBJ1-1, the V gene TRBV29-1; maybe TRBD1 (5 bases). From germline, CDR1 is SQVTM and CDR2 ANQGSEA. The CDR3 runs 13 residues. Trimming removed 5 bases from V and 0 bases from J, with 10 bases in between. The CDR3 nucleotides are TGCAGCGTTAAGAGGGGATTGAACACTGAAGCTTTCTTT. It yields the protein CSVKRGLNTEAFF.

This clonotype was recorded a few times. This chain's CDR3 is CASSPGGRVTYNEQFF. The CDR3, as DNA: TGTGCCAGCAGCCCGGGAGGGCGGGTGACCTACAATGAGCAGTTCTTC. The gene calls are TRBV5-5 and TRBJ2-1, with 8 bases lining up with TRBD2. Germline V CDR1 and CDR2: SGHKS, YYEKEE (reference sequence). CDR3 size: 16 residues. V shed 4 bases and J 2 bases; nucleotides not matched to a gene: 8.

This clonotype was counted a few times. V usage is TRBV3-1 and J usage is TRBJ1-4; D remains ambiguous. Trimming stripped 2 bases from V and 5 bases from J, with 9 bases between. The germline gives CDR1 LGHDT, CDR2 YNNKEL (reference sequence). The CDR3 runs 14 residues. Written as DNA, the CDR3 is TGTGCCAGCAGCCAAAGGACGGAAAATGAAAAACTGTTTTTT. It specifies CASSQRTENEKLFF.

Concerning this clonotype itself: A single base separates this from a much larger clone, so it may be a read error. The gene calls are TRBV6-6 and TRBJ2-5; D perhaps matches TRBD1 (5 bases). The CDR3 is 17 residues long. The germline V gene encodes CDR1 MNHNY and CDR2 SVGAGI (reference sequence). V lost 0 bases and J 2 bases, leaving 16 bases between the germline ends. The CDR3 nucleotides are TGTGCCAGCAGTTACTCCCAGGCAGGGCTCGAACAAGAGACCCAGTACTTC. Translated: CASSYSQAGLEQETQYF.

Only a few counts were recorded for this clonotype. V is TRBV19 and J is TRBJ2-7; D ambiguous. This CDR3 contains 12 residues. V shed 3 bases and J shed 1 base, with 4 bases lying between them. From germline, CDR1 is LNHDA and CDR2 SQIVND (reference sequence). The CDR3 bases are TGTGCCAGTAGTATTGGATCCTACGAGCAGTACTTC. Its protein product is CASSIGSYEQYF.

This chain uses TRBV4-2 with TRBJ2-1, with 7 bases matching TRBD2. Germline V gene data show CDR1 as LGHNA and CDR2 as YNFKEQ. The CDR3 is made up of 16 amino acids. With V trimmed by 4 bases and J by 4 bases, 10 bases remained unmatched. CDR3 residues: CASSPQGGGDYNEQFF. The CDR3 DNA follows: TGTGCCAGCAGCCCCCAGGGCGGGGGAGATTACAATGAGCAGTTCTTC.

This clonotype showed up just a few times. V usage is TRBV28 and J usage is TRBJ2-7; 10 nucleotides agree with TRBD1. Germline trimming cut 5 bases from V and 6 bases from J; bases unmatched to any gene: 7. CDR1 is MDHEN, CDR2 SYDVKM, per germline. This CDR3 is 14 amino acids long. The chain's CDR3 is CASSPVDRGREQYF. DNA for the CDR3: TGTGCCAGCAGTCCCGTTGACAGGGGGCGCGAGCAGTACTTC.

This clonotype was found many times. The chain couples TRBV7-8 to TRBJ2-3; 14 bases are a match to TRBD2. The V gene end was trimmed by 4 bases and the J gene end by 2 bases; junction bases not matched to a gene: 14. The CDR3 sequence is 20 residues long. CDR1 is SGHVS, CDR2 FQNEAQ, per germline. CDR3 protein: CASSSPSGLAGVSLTDTQYF. The DNA of the CDR3 is TGTGCCAGCAGCTCACCCTCGGGACTAGCGGGAGTGTCACTCACAGATACGCAGTATTTT.

This clonotype occurred many times. The chain couples TRBV27 to TRBJ1-1, with 10 bases fitting TRBD1. J gave up 4 bases and V 5 bases, and 19 bases lay outside the gene matches. There are 19 residues in the CDR3. Germline V gene data show CDR1 as MNHEY and CDR2 as SMNVEV (reference sequence). CDR3 coding DNA: TGTGCCAGCAGTAAGTTTCCCCGTGGCGGGACAGGGGCGAGCACTGAAGCTTTCTTT. As protein: CASSKFPRGGTGASTEAFF.